Below are 31 T cell receptor beta chains sequenced from a single sample in a study of Tregs in tolerant kidney transplant recipients. Here immunoSEQ multiplex PCR was the method, and the copy in TCRdb shows in-frame clones only, minus some. The sample lists about 60,000 clones, roughly 90% seen once, with about 10% in the top ten. Sequencing used CD8+ T cells from blood, obtained before the transplant. Receptors were obtained from a human donor who received a combined kidney and bone marrow transplant.

The V gene is TRBV7-6, the J gene TRBJ2-3; 9 bases agree with TRBD2. The CDR3 is 19 residues long. The ends lost 0 bases at V and 4 bases at J; junction bases unmatched: 14. Germline V gene sequence: CDR1 SGHVS, CDR2 FNYEAQ. DNA for the CDR3: TGTGCCAGCAGCTTAGCCGCCTGGACTAGCGAGACAGTGTCAGATACGCAGTATTTT. Translation: CASSLAAWTSETVSDTQYF.

The V call is TRBV5-5, the J call TRBJ1-6; tentatively, D is TRBD1 (6 bases). The V end lost 4 bases, the J end lost 7 bases, and 15 bases lay between the germline ends. From germline, CDR1 is SGHKS and CDR2 YYEKEE (reference sequence). This CDR3 has 15 amino acids. In nucleotides, the CDR3 is TGTGCCAGCAGCCTGCCCGGGACACGGAATTCACCCCTCCACTTT. Its protein is CASSLPGTRNSPLHF.

The chain couples TRBV5-5 to TRBJ1-2; no clear D. The ends were cut back, 3 bases at V and 0 bases at J, with 15 bases in the middle. Germline CDR1 reads SGHKS; CDR2 reads YYEKEE (reference sequence). The CDR3 runs 16 residues. As DNA, the CDR3 is TGTGCCAGCAGCTCGGTCGTGACTCCTTCTAACTATGGCTACACCTTC. Translation: CASSSVVTPSNYGYTF.

The V and J genes are TRBV13 and TRBJ1-2; the match to TRBD1 covers 9 bases. V lost 4 bases, J lost 2 bases, and 8 bases stayed unmatched. Per germline, CDR1 PRHDT and CDR2 FYEKMQ (reference sequence). This CDR3 contains 16 residues. CDR3 loop: CASSWAPGQGNYGYTF. The CDR3 DNA follows: TGTGCCAGCAGCTGGGCGCCGGGACAGGGAAACTATGGCTACACCTTC.

The CDR3 coding sequence is TGTGCCAGCAGCTTAGGCCTATTGGCAGGTGGCGAGCAGTACTTC. It translates to CASSLGLLAGGEQYF. This chain joins TRBV13 and TRBJ2-7; no clear D. The V gene's germline CDR1 is PRHDT and CDR2 FYEKMQ (reference sequence). The CDR3 is 15 amino acids. Trimming removed 0 bases at V and 6 bases at J, with 15 bases between.

V gene TRBV11-2 combines with J gene TRBJ2-7, with 9 bases fitting TRBD1. The J segment lost 4 bases and the V segment lost 5 bases, leaving 12 bases of the junction unmatched. The CDR3 sequence is 16 residues long. CDR1 is SGHAT, CDR2 FQNNGV, per germline. The CDR3 spells CASSPETGTGLYEQYF. CDR3 in DNA: TGTGCCAGCAGCCCTGAAACCGGGACAGGGCTTTACGAGCAGTACTTC.

This chain connects TRBV7-9 to TRBJ2-7; D remains ambiguous. Trimming stripped 5 bases from V and 2 bases from J, with 13 bases between. This CDR3 comprises 14 residues. Germline V CDR1 and CDR2: SEHNR, FQNEAQ (reference sequence). This chain's CDR3 is CASSLTLRAYEQYF. The CDR3 DNA reads as TGTGCCAGCAGCCTTACTTTGAGAGCCTACGAGCAGTACTTC.

V is TRBV27 and J is TRBJ2-6, with 7 nucleotides matching TRBD1. The CDR3 sequence is 20 residues long. Germline-derived CDR1 and CDR2 are MNHEY and SMNVEV (reference sequence). J lost 2 bases, V lost 6 bases, and 19 bases had no gene match. CDR3 amino acids: CASSLKSPGQHETGANVLTF. Here the CDR3 DNA reads TGTGCCAGCAGCCTAAAGAGCCCGGGACAGCACGAAACTGGGGCCAACGTCCTGACTTTC.

The V gene is TRBV4-2, the J gene TRBJ2-7; tentative D call: TRBD2 (5 bases). This CDR3 region has 15 residues. CDR1 and CDR2 from the germline V gene are LGHNA and YNFKEQ. Trimming cost V 4 bases and J 0 bases, with 13 bases left between them. The CDR3 sequence is CASSPSGGSSYEQYF. The CDR3 DNA sequence: TGTGCCAGCAGCCCTAGTGGCGGGTCCTCCTACGAGCAGTACTTC.

V gene TRBV6-5 combines with J gene TRBJ2-2, with D tentatively TRBD1 (5 bases). Between the trimmed V and J ends, which lost 6 bases and 0 bases, there was a span of 11 bases. The CDR3 sequence is 15 residues long. The germline V gene encodes CDR1 MNHEY and CDR2 SVGAGI. The CDR3 DNA reads TGTGCCAGCAGCATGGACAATTCGAACACCGGGGAGCTGTTTTTT. Amino acids: CASSMDNSNTGELFF.

J is TRBJ1-2 and V is TRBV13; 9 positions match TRBD1. V lost 4 bases and J lost 4; bases outside the gene matches: 7. The CDR3 is made up of 15 amino acids. Germline V gene sequence: CDR1 PRHDT, CDR2 FYEKMQ (reference sequence). The CDR3 region is CASSSGQGKSYGYTF. The CDR3 DNA sequence: TGTGCCAGCAGCTCAGGACAGGGGAAGTCCTATGGCTACACCTTC. Based on the CDR3 plus reference TRBV13 and TRBJ1-2, the full variable domain is AAGVIQSPRHLIKEKRETATLKCYPIPRHDTVYWYQQGPGQDPQFLISFYEKMQSDKGSIPDRFSAQQFSDYHSELNMSSLELGDSALYFCASSSGQGKSYGYTFGSGTRLTVV.

This chain connects TRBV6-5 to TRBJ2-3; 13 nucleotides line up with TRBD2. Germline CDR1 and CDR2: MNHEY and SVGAGI. V lost 5 bases to trimming and J lost 4 bases; unmatched junction nucleotides: 0. The CDR3 totals 14 residues. This chain's CDR3 is CASSGLAGADTQYF. The CDR3 coding sequence is TGTGCCAGCAGTGGACTAGCGGGAGCAGATACGCAGTATTTT.

The chain joins TRBV4-3 to TRBJ2-3; weak D call: TRBD2 (6 bases). The CDR3 totals 16 residues. The germline V gene has CDR1 LGHNA and CDR2 YSLEER. The V and J ends lost 2 bases and 4 bases respectively, with 16 bases between them. CDR3 sequence reads: CASSQTFAGLADTQYF. DNA for the CDR3: TGCGCCAGCAGCCAAACTTTCGCGGGGCTCGCAGATACGCAGTATTTT.

This clone was recorded only once. V and J are TRBV19 and TRBJ2-2, with TRBD1 matching 11 bases. This CDR3 spans 16 amino acids. Looked up from germline, CDR1 is LNHDA and CDR2 is SQIVND (reference sequence). The ends lost 3 bases at V and 5 bases at J; junction bases unmatched: 5. The CDR3 reads CASSMWTGGATGELFF. In nucleotides, the CDR3 is TGTGCCAGTAGTATGTGGACAGGGGGCGCGACCGGGGAGCTGTTTTTT.

The genes are TRBV7-9 and TRBJ1-2, with TRBD1 as a possible D gene (6 bases). The CDR3 has 16 amino acids. Trimming removed 2 bases from V and 4 bases from J, with 17 bases in between. From germline, CDR1 is SEHNR and CDR2 FQNEAQ (reference sequence). As DNA, the CDR3 is TGTGCCAGCAGCTTACCAAGGGAGGGGGTAGGCTATGGCTACACCTTC. Protein sequence: CASSLPREGVGYGYTF.

V gene TRBV9 combines with J gene TRBJ1-1, with a possible D match to TRBD1 (5 bases). Germline CDR1 SGDLS, CDR2 YYNGEE. The CDR3 consists of 13 residues. With 2 bases removed from V and 4 bases from J, the gap between germline ends came to 9 bases. CDR3 sequence: CASSVDGGTEAFF. For the CDR3, the DNA is TGTGCCAGCAGCGTGGACGGGGGCACTGAAGCTTTCTTT.

V usage is TRBV27 and J usage is TRBJ1-2; D is unresolved. This CDR3 is built from 12 residues. Germline V gene data show CDR1 as MNHEY and CDR2 as SMNVEV (reference sequence). The ends were cut back, 4 bases at V and 5 bases at J, with 8 bases in the middle. The chain's CDR3 is CASSSGDYGYTF. In DNA form, the CDR3 reads TGTGCCAGCAGTTCAGGTGATTATGGCTACACCTTC.

This clone was detected only once. The rearrangement uses TRBV4-1 and TRBJ2-2; the D gene is possibly TRBD2 (6 bases). The V gene's germline CDR1 is MGHRA and CDR2 YSYEKL. With 6 bases removed from V and 3 bases from J, the gap between germline ends came to 17 bases. This CDR3 spans 16 amino acids. CDR3 loop: CASSPVVREDTGELFF. For the CDR3, the DNA is TGCGCCAGCAGTCCCGTCGTCAGGGAGGACACCGGGGAGCTGTTTTTT.

This chain uses TRBV27 with TRBJ2-7, with 9 positions matching TRBD2. This CDR3 spans 14 amino acids. Trimming at V came to 4 bases and at J to 2 bases, leaving 3 bases not matched to a gene. Looked up from germline, CDR1 is MNHEY and CDR2 is SMNVEV (reference sequence). The CDR3 DNA reads TGTGCCAGCAGTTACGCGGGAGGGACCTACGAGCAGTACTTC. This encodes CASSYAGGTYEQYF.

This sequence joins TRBV7-9 and TRBJ1-2, with 9 bases lining up with TRBD1. The CDR3 is 17 amino acids. Germline V gene lookup returns CDR1 SEHNR and CDR2 FQNEAQ (reference sequence). V gave up 5 bases and J gave up 3 bases; unmatched junction bases: 13. The CDR3 sequence: CASSTVGGTGYHYGYTF. CDR3 DNA: TGTGCCAGCAGCACAGTCGGGGGGACAGGGTATCACTATGGCTACACCTTC. Supplemented by reference TRBV7-9 and TRBJ1-2, the full variable domain reads DTGVSQNPRHKITKRGQNVTFRCDPISEHNRLYWYRQTLGQGPEFLTYFQNEAQLEKSRLLSDRFSAERPKGSFSTLEIQRTEQGDSAMYLCASSTVGGTGYHYGYTFGSGTRLTVV.

This chain joins TRBV30 and TRBJ1-5, with TRBD1 matching 7 bases. J gave up 2 bases and V 4 bases, and 2 bases lay outside the gene matches. CDR1 is GTSNPN and CDR2 is SVGIG in the germline V gene (reference sequence). The CDR3 spans 13 residues. In DNA, the CDR3 is TGTGCCTGGACCACAGGGGGCAATCAGCCCCAGCATTTT. Protein: CAWTTGGNQPQHF.

The V gene is TRBV5-1, the J gene TRBJ2-7; D not certain. The CDR3 consists of 13 residues. Germline V gene sequence: CDR1 SGHRS, CDR2 YFSETQ. The germline V and J ends were trimmed by 0 bases and 3 bases, with 7 bases remaining between them. The CDR3 DNA sequence: TGCGCCAGCAGCTTGGGAAGCAACTACGAGCAGTACTTC. This translates into CASSLGSNYEQYF.

The CDR3 DNA sequence: TGTGCCAGCAAAGTAGCGGGAATATACAATGAGCAGTTCTTC. Its protein is CASKVAGIYNEQFF. The V call is TRBV27, the J call TRBJ2-1; TRBD2 matches at 8 bases. The CDR3 contains 14 residues. Germline V lookup: CDR1 MNHEY, CDR2 SMNVEV (reference sequence). With 7 bases clipped from V and 4 bases from J, the junction kept 6 bases outside the gene matches.

This chain joins TRBV19 and TRBJ2-5, with a tentative D call TRBD2 (5 bases). The V gene's germline CDR1 is LNHDA and CDR2 SQIVND (reference sequence). The CDR3 totals 13 residues. Trimming took 5 bases from V and 2 from J, leaving 9 bases between them. The CDR3 is CASSWEQQETQYF. The CDR3 nucleotides read TGTGCCAGTAGTTGGGAGCAGCAAGAGACCCAGTACTTC. The full variable domain, with the rest looked up from reference TRBV19 and TRBJ2-5, is DGGITQSPKYLFRKEGQNVTLSCEQNLNHDAMYWYRQDPGQGLRLIYYSQIVNDFQKGDIAEGYSVSREKKESFPLTVTSAQKNPTAFYLCASSWEQQETQYFGPGTRLLVL.

The chain carries TRBV9 and TRBJ2-7; TRBD1 matches 10 bases. This CDR3 spans 12 amino acids. Trimming at V came to 3 bases and at J to 7 bases, leaving 1 base not matched to a gene. Germline V gives CDR1 SGDLS, CDR2 YYNGEE. The CDR3 protein is CASSGQGAEQYF. CDR3 DNA sequence: TGTGCCAGCAGCGGACAGGGGGCAGAGCAGTACTTC.

This clone was observed a single time. The V and J genes are TRBV29-1 and TRBJ1-1; D is ambiguous. The CDR3 is made up of 11 amino acids. Trimming took off 8 bases at V and 2 bases at J, with 9 bases between the two ends. From germline, CDR1 is SQVTM and CDR2 ANQGSEA. The CDR3 region has the DNA TGCAGCATACGGGGTAACACTGAAGCTTTCTTT. It translates to CSIRGNTEAFF.

In this sample, this clone turned up once. This chain joins TRBV6-1 and TRBJ1-2; 7 nucleotides match TRBD1. The length of the CDR3 is 13 residues. V shed 6 bases and J 5 bases; nucleotides not matched to a gene: 6. Germline loops: CDR1 MNHNS, CDR2 SASEGT. The CDR3 reads CASSTGTEYGYTF. For the CDR3, the DNA is TGTGCCAGCAGCACCGGGACAGAATATGGCTACACCTTC.

For the CDR3, the DNA is TGTGCCAGCAGCAACCCCGGGACAGGGGGTACTGAAGCTTTCTTT. This codes for CASSNPGTGGTEAFF. The V and J genes are TRBV7-6 and TRBJ1-1; 11 nucleotides agree with TRBD1. Germline values: CDR1 SGHVS, CDR2 FNYEAQ. With 5 bases clipped from V and 5 bases from J, the junction kept 7 bases outside the gene matches. The CDR3 has 15 amino acids.

The chain uses TRBV5-6 and TRBJ2-7, with a weak D call TRBD1 (5 bases). Germline V gene data show CDR1 as SGHDT and CDR2 as YYEEEE. There are 14 residues in the CDR3. The V and J ends lost 4 bases and 0 bases respectively, with 11 bases between them. The CDR3 region is CASSVTVDSYEQYF. Here the CDR3 DNA reads TGTGCCAGCAGCGTGACAGTGGACTCCTACGAGCAGTACTTC. Full variable domain (missing parts from reference TRBV5-6 and TRBJ2-7): DAGVTQSPTHLIKTRGQQVTLRCSPKSGHDTVSWYQQALGQGPQFIFQYYEEEERQRGNFPDRFSGHQFPNYSSELNVNALLLGDSALYLCASSVTVDSYEQYFGPGTRLTVT.

This chain uses TRBV4-1 with TRBJ2-5; maybe TRBD1 (6 bases). This CDR3 spans 16 amino acids. The V and J ends lost 1 base and 2 bases respectively, with 14 bases between them. The germline gives CDR1 MGHRA, CDR2 YSYEKL. CDR3 nucleotide sequence: TGCGCCAGCAGCCAAGCCCTCTTGACAGGACAAGAGACCCAGTACTTC. This sequence encodes CASSQALLTGQETQYF.

The genes are TRBV19 and TRBJ1-3; tentative D call: TRBD1 (6 bases). This CDR3 is built from 16 residues. Germline-derived CDR1 and CDR2 are LNHDA and SQIVND (reference sequence). The V and J ends lost 6 bases and 3 bases respectively, with 18 bases between them. CDR3 bases: TGTGCCAGTAGCGATACAGGGAGAGGAATTGGAAACACCATATATTTT. It translates to CASSDTGRGIGNTIYF.